The 13 T cell receptor beta chains presented below share a single source sample, sequenced in a study of blood T cell repertoires in COVID-19. TCRdb keeps only in-frame clones here, not all; method: immunoSEQ multiplex PCR. Of fewer than 45,000 clones in the sample, 88% were seen once. Sequenced material: peripheral blood. The receptors here all came from a woman aged 40 to 50 with acute or convalescent COVID-19.

This chain links TRBV20-1 with TRBJ2-7; 7 nucleotides agree with TRBD1. Germline V gives CDR1 DFQATT, CDR2 SNEGSKA (reference sequence). Trimming cost V 3 bases and J 2 bases; bases outside gene matches: 10. There are 15 residues in the CDR3. CDR3 DNA: TGCAGTGCTAGTCCCTCGGACAGGAAAGCCTACGAGCAGTACTTC. It yields the protein CSASPSDRKAYEQYF.

This chain uses TRBV19 with TRBJ1-6; D uncertain. Germline assignment: CDR1 LNHDA and CDR2 SQIVND (reference sequence). With 5 bases removed from V and 7 bases from J, the gap between germline ends came to 15 bases. The CDR3 runs to 15 residues. The CDR3 region has the DNA TGTGCCAGTAGTCGGAGGGCCGAGATCAATTCACCCCTCCACTTT. Translation: CASSRRAEINSPLHF. Combining the CDR3 with reference TRBV19 and TRBJ1-6 gives the whole variable domain DGGITQSPKYLFRKEGQNVTLSCEQNLNHDAMYWYRQDPGQGLRLIYYSQIVNDFQKGDIAEGYSVSREKKESFPLTVTSAQKNPTAFYLCASSRRAEINSPLHFGNGTRLTVT.

The chain recombines TRBV19 with TRBJ1-4, with D tentatively TRBD1 (5 bases). Germline assignment: CDR1 LNHDA and CDR2 SQIVND (reference sequence). V lost 3 bases, J lost 4 bases, and 12 bases lay in between. This CDR3 has 15 amino acids. The CDR3 coding sequence is TGTGCCAGTAGTATCGGGGGACGGTTTAATGAAAAACTGTTTTTT. Translating gives CASSIGGRFNEKLFF.

As regards this clone: A junction boundary mismatches the germline segment, possibly from a read error. The rearrangement uses TRBV7-9 and TRBJ2-3; a weak D match, TRBD2 (6 bases). Germline values: CDR1 SEHNR, CDR2 FQNEAQ (reference sequence). The CDR3 contains 17 residues. CDR3 sequence: CASTLGLLALEPDTQYF. The DNA for the CDR3 is TGTGCCAGCACCTTAGGGCTACTAGCTCTGGAGCCAGATACGCAGTATTTT.

The V gene is TRBV20-1, the J gene TRBJ2-7; TRBD2 is a possible D gene (5 bases). Germline V gives CDR1 DFQATT, CDR2 SNEGSKA (reference sequence). The CDR3 contains 12 residues. Trimming cost V 3 bases and J 5 bases, with 11 bases left between them. CDR3 sequence: CSASSTGNEQYF. The CDR3 DNA reads as TGCAGTGCTAGTTCAACGGGAAACGAGCAGTACTTC.

The chain combines TRBV30 with TRBJ2-1; tentative D call: TRBD1 (5 bases). Germline-derived CDR1 and CDR2 are GTSNPN and SVGIG (reference sequence). The V end lost 4 bases, the J end lost 13 bases, and 14 bases lay between the germline ends. There are 11 residues in the CDR3. The CDR3 nucleotides read TGTGCCTGGAATAGTAGGGGAACTCAGTTCTTC. This gives the protein CAWNSRGTQFF.

The genes are TRBV7-3 and TRBJ2-1; 11 bases are a match to TRBD2. Trimming took 1 base from V and 10 from J; bases not matched to a gene: 6. This CDR3 has 15 residues. CDR1 is SGHTA, CDR2 FQGTGA, per germline. The CDR3 DNA reads as TGTGCCAGCAGCTTAAGACTAGCGGGGAATGAAGAGCAGTTCTTC. This codes for CASSLRLAGNEEQFF.

The rearrangement links TRBV28 to TRBJ2-3; no firm D call. The germline V and J ends were trimmed by 5 bases and 2 bases, with 8 bases remaining between them. Germline CDR1 is MDHEN and CDR2 is SYDVKM. The CDR3 runs 13 residues. The CDR3 is CASSPGFTDTQYF. The CDR3 nucleotides read TGTGCCAGCAGTCCCGGTTTCACAGATACGCAGTATTTT.

In this sample, this clone turned up once. The genes are TRBV6-5 and TRBJ2-2; the match to TRBD2 covers 9 bases. The germline gives CDR1 MNHEY, CDR2 SVGAGI. V dropped 4 bases and J dropped 7; count of bases not matched to a gene: 1. This CDR3 has 13 amino acids. As DNA, the CDR3 is TGTGCCAGCAGTTTGACTAGCGGCGGGGAGCTGTTTTTT. Residues: CASSLTSGGELFF.

The chain recombines TRBV10-2 with TRBJ1-2; D is perhaps TRBD1 (6 bases). Germline loops: CDR1 WSHSY, CDR2 SAAADI. The V gene lost 3 bases and the J gene lost 4 bases, with 9 bases spanning the gap. The CDR3 extends over 13 amino acids. CDR3 sequence reads: CASSEGGAYGYTF. CDR3 bases: TGCGCCAGCAGTGAAGGGGGAGCCTATGGCTACACCTTC.

The V call is TRBV28, the J call TRBJ1-5; no clear D gene. The V gene lost 7 bases and the J gene lost 0 bases, with 10 bases spanning the gap. CDR1 is MDHEN and CDR2 is SYDVKM in the germline V gene. The CDR3 is made up of 14 amino acids. CDR3 sequence (DNA): TGTGCCAGCACCCGATTCTATAGCAATCAGCCCCAGCATTTT. It specifies CASTRFYSNQPQHF. Full variable domain (outside the CDR3, taken from reference TRBV28 and TRBJ1-5): DVKVTQSSRYLVKRTGEKVFLECVQDMDHENMFWYRQDPGLGLRLIYFSYDVKMKEKGDIPEGYSVSREKKERFSLILESASTNQTSMYLCASTRFYSNQPQHFGDGTRLSIL.

The chain uses TRBV27 and TRBJ1-6; tentative D call: TRBD1 (5 bases). The CDR3 runs to 13 residues. Trimming removed 3 bases at V and 7 bases at J, with 7 bases between. Per the germline V gene, CDR1 is MNHEY and CDR2 is SMNVEV (reference sequence). The CDR3 sequence: CASSFRGNSPLHF. The CDR3 DNA reads as TGTGCCAGCAGTTTTAGGGGAAATTCACCCCTCCACTTT.

The J gene is TRBJ1-2, the V gene TRBV19, with D unresolved. Germline V gene lookup returns CDR1 LNHDA and CDR2 SQIVND (reference sequence). The V end was cut by 2 bases, the J end by 4 bases, with 14 bases between. The length of the CDR3 is 15 residues. The CDR3 loop reads CASSIMLGPLYGYTF. In DNA form, the CDR3 reads TGTGCCAGTAGTATAATGCTTGGGCCACTCTATGGCTACACCTTC.